These T cell receptor beta chains were read from a single sample in a study of cytomegalovirus exposure and HLA in healthy donors. Clones were sequenced by immunoSEQ multiplex PCR, and TCRdb holds only the in-frame ones, with some missing. The sample holds some 130,000 clones, roughly 80% seen once. Sequencing was carried out using PBMCs. These receptors all stem from a boy between 10 and 17 years old in good health and CMV-seronegative. Both conserved end residues are part of each CDR3. Where a row states a size, it is once, few, many or the class of an expanded clone; other rows omit it.

>.|TRBV5-4|TRBJ1-1
CASSSSSGGTEAFF
>.|TRBV7-2|TRBJ2-1
CASRLRGQGDQFF
>.|TRBV7-9|TRBJ2-1
CASSPIRDRGRVNEQFF
>.|TRBV5-1|TRBJ2-7
CASSLAGLAGGPHEQYF
>.|TRBV27|TRBJ1-4
CASSAGLSSNEKLFF
>.|TRBV6-1|TRBJ2-3
CASLTGSGSTDTQYF
>.|TRBV7-8|TRBJ2-3
CASSLEAAGGTDTQYF
>.|TRBV5-1|TRBJ1-5
CASSVGGGAYSNQPQHF
>once|TRBV19|TRBJ2-4
CASSIQTGGTKNIQYF
>.|TRBV6-5|TRBJ2-7
CASTNRGSYEQYF
>.|TRBV6-5|TRBJ1-1
CASTLPGSGEAFF
>once|TRBV5-4|TRBJ2-7
CASSPPLGRGGSYEQYF
>.|TRBV9|TRBJ2-5
CASSVDGGRRETQYF